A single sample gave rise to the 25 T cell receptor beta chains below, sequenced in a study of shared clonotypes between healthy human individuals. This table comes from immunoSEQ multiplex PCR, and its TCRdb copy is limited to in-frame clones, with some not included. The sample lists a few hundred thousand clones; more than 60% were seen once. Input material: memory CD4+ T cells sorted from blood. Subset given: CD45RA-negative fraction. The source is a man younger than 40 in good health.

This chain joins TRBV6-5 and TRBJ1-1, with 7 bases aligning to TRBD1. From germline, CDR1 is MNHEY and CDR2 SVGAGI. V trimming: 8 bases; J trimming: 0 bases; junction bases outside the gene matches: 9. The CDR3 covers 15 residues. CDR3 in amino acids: CASSGTENMNTEAFF. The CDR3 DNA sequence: TGTGCCAGCTCCGGGACAGAGAACATGAACACTGAAGCTTTCTTT.

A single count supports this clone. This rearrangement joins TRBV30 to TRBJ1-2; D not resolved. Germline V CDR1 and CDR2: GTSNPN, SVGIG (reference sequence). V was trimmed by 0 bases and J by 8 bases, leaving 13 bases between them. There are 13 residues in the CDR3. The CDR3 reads CAWSVRLPSGYTF. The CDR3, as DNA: TGTGCCTGGAGTGTCCGCCTACCGTCGGGCTACACCTTC.

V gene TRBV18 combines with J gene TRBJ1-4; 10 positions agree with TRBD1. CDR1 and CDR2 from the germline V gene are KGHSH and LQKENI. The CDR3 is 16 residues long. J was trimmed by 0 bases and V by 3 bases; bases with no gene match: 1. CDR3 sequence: CASSPGTGATNEKLFF. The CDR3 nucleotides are TGTGCCAGCTCACCCGGGACAGGGGCAACTAATGAAAAACTGTTTTTT. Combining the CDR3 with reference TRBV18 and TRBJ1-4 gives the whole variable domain NAGVMQNPRHLVRRRGQEARLRCSPMKGHSHVYWYRQLPEEGLKFMVYLQKENIIDESGMPKERFSAEFPKEGPSILRIQQVVRGDSAAYFCASSPGTGATNEKLFFGSGTQLSVL.

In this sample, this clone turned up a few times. The CDR3 coding sequence is TGTGCCAGCAGTGAATCCGGGTTTGGCTACACCTTC. It encodes CASSESGFGYTF. V and J are TRBV2 and TRBJ1-2; no definite D call. CDR3 size: 12 residues. CDR1 is SNHLY, CDR2 FYNNEI, per germline. Trimming shortened V by 2 bases and J by 7 bases, and 8 bases separated the two germline ends. The full variable domain, with the rest looked up from reference TRBV2 and TRBJ1-2, is EPEVTQTPSHQVTQMGQEVILRCVPISNHLYFYWYRQILGQKVEFLVSFYNNEISEKSEIFDDQFSVERPDGSNFTLKIRSTKLEDSAMYFCASSESGFGYTFGSGTRLTVV.

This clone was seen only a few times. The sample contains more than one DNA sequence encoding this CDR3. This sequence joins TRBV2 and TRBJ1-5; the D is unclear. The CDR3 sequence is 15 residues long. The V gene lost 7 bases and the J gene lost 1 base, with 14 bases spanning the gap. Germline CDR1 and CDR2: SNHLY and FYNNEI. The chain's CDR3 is CASTPGGGSNQPQHF. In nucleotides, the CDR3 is TGTGCCAGCACACCAGGAGGTGGCAGCAATCAGCCCCAGCATTTT. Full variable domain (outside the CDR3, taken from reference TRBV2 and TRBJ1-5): EPEVTQTPSHQVTQMGQEVILRCVPISNHLYFYWYRQILGQKVEFLVSFYNNEISEKSEIFDDQFSVERPDGSNFTLKIRSTKLEDSAMYFCASTPGGGSNQPQHFGDGTRLSIL.

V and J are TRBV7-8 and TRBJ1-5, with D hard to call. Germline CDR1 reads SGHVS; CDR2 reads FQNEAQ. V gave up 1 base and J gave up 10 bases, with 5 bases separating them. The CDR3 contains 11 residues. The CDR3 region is CASSLVGPQHF. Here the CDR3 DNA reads TGTGCCAGCAGCTTAGTGGGACCCCAGCATTTT. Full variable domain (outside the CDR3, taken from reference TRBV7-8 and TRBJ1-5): GAGVSQSPRYKVAKRGQDVALRCDPISGHVSLFWYQQALGQGPEFLTYFQNEAQLDKSGLPSDRFFAERPEGSVSTLKIQRTQQEDSAVYLCASSLVGPQHFGDGTRLSIL.

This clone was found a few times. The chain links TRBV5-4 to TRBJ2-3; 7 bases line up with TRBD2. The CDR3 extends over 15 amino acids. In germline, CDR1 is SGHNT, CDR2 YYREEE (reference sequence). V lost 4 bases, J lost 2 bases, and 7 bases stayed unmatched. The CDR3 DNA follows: TGTGCCAGCAGCCTTGGACTAGTCGCCACAGATACGCAGTATTTT. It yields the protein CASSLGLVATDTQYF.

This CDR3 is CASSWDSGRGYEQYF. Written as DNA, the CDR3 is TGTGCCAGCAGCTGGGATAGCGGGAGGGGCTACGAGCAGTACTTC. The chain couples TRBV7-2 to TRBJ2-7; TRBD2 agrees at 11 bases. Losses at the gene ends were 4 bases for V and 3 bases for J; bases not matched to a gene: 5. The CDR3 is 15 amino acids. Per the germline V gene, CDR1 is SGHTA and CDR2 is FQGNSA. The entire variable domain, with the rest obtained from reference TRBV7-2 and TRBJ2-7, is as follows: GAGVSQSPSNKVTEKGKDVELRCDPISGHTALYWYRQSLGQGLEFLIYFQGNSAPDKSGLPSDRFSAERTGGSVSTLTIQRTQQEDSAVYLCASSWDSGRGYEQYFGPGTRLTVT.

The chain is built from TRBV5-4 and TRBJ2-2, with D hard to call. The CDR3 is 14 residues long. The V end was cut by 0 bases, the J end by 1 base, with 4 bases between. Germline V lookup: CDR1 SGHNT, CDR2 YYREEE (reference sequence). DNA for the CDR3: TGTGCCAGCAGCTTGGAAGTGAACACCGGGGAGCTGTTTTTT. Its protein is CASSLEVNTGELFF.

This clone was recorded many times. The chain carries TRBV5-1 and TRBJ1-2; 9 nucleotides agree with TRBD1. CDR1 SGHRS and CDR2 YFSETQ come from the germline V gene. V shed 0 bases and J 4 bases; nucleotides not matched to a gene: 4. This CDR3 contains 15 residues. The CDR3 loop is CASSLVAGQGYGYTF. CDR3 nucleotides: TGCGCCAGCAGCTTGGTCGCGGGACAGGGCTATGGCTACACCTTC. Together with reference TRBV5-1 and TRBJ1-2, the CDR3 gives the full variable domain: KAGVTQTPRYLIKTRGQQVTLSCSPISGHRSVSWYQQTPGQGLQFLFEYFSETQRNKGNFPGRFSGRQFSNSRSEMNVSTLELGDSALYLCASSLVAGQGYGYTFGSGTRLTVV.

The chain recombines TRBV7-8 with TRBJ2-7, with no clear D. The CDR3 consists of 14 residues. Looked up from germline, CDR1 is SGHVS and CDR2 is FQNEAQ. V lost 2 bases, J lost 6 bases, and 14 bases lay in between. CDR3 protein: CASSLYTNRGEQYF. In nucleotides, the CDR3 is TGTGCCAGCAGCTTATACACCAACCGCGGCGAGCAGTACTTC.

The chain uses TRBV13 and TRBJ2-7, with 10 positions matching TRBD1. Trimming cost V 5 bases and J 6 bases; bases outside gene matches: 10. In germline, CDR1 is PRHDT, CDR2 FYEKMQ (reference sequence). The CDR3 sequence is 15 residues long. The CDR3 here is CASSLPGTGVVEQYF. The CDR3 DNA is TGTGCCAGCAGCCTCCCAGGGACAGGGGTGGTCGAGCAGTACTTC.

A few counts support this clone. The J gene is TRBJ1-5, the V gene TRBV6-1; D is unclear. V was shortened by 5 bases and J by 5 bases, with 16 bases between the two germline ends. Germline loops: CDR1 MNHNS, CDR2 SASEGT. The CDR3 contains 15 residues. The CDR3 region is CASSRPAGVDQPQHF. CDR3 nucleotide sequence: TGTGCCAGCAGTAGGCCGGCTGGCGTGGATCAGCCCCAGCATTTT.

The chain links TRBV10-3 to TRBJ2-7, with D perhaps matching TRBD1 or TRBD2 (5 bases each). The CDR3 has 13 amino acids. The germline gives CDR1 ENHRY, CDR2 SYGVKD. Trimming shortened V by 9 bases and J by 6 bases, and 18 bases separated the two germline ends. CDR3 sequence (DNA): TGTGCCATTACCGGGACCCAGGGCGGCGAGCAGTACTTC. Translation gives CAITGTQGGEQYF.

CDR3 residues: CASSLDNRGEYF. The CDR3 coding sequence is TGTGCCAGCAGCTTAGACAATAGGGGGGAGTACTTC. The V gene is TRBV7-8, the J gene TRBJ2-7, with D perhaps given as TRBD1 or TRBD2 (6 bases each). This CDR3 has 12 residues. V lost 1 base and J lost 11, with 12 bases in between. The germline V gene encodes CDR1 SGHVS and CDR2 FQNEAQ.

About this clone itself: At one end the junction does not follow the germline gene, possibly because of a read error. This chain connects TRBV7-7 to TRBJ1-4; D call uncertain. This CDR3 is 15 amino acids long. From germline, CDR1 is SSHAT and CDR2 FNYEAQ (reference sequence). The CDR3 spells CASSPSSPGSEKLFF. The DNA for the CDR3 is TGTGCTAGCAGCCCTTCCAGCCCAGGAAGTGAAAAACTGTTTTTT.

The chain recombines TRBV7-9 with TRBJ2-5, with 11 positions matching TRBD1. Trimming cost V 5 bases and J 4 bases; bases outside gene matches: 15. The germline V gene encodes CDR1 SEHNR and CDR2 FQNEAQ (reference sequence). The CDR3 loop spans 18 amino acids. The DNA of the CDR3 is TGTGCCAGCAGCCCCGGACAGGGGGCGCGGTCTTTGGGAGAGACCCAGTACTTC. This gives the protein CASSPGQGARSLGETQYF. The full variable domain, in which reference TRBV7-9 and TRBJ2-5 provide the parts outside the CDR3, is DTGVSQNPRHKITKRGQNVTFRCDPISEHNRLYWYRQTLGQGPEFLTYFQNEAQLEKSRLLSDRFSAERPKGSFSTLEIQRTEQGDSAMYLCASSPGQGARSLGETQYFGPGTRLLVL.

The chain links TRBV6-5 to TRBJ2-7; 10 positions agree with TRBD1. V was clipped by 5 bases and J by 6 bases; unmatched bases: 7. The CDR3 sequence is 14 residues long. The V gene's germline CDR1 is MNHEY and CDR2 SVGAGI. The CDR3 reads CASSGDRGRSEQYF. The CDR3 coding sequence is TGTGCCAGCAGTGGGGACAGGGGACGCTCCGAGCAGTACTTC.

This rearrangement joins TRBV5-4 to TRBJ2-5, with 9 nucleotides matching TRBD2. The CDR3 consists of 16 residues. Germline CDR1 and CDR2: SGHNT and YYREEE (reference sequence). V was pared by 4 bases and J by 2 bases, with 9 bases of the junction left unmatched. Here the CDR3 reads CASSPKPSGKQETQYF. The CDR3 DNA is TGTGCCAGCAGCCCCAAGCCTAGCGGGAAACAAGAGACCCAGTACTTC.

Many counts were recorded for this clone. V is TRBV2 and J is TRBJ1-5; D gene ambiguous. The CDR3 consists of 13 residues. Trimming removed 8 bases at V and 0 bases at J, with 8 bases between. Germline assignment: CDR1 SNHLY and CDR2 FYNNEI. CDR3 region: CASVRDSNQPQHF. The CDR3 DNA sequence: TGTGCCAGCGTTAGAGATAGCAATCAGCCCCAGCATTTT. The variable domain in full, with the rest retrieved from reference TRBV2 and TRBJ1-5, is EPEVTQTPSHQVTQMGQEVILRCVPISNHLYFYWYRQILGQKVEFLVSFYNNEISEKSEIFDDQFSVERPDGSNFTLKIRSTKLEDSAMYFCASVRDSNQPQHFGDGTRLSIL.

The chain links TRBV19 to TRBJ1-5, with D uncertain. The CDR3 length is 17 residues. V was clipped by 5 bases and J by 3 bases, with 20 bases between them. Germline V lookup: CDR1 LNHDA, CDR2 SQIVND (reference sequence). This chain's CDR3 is CASSPLASWRANQPQHF. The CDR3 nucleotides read TGTGCCAGTAGTCCTCTCGCCTCTTGGCGGGCCAATCAGCCCCAGCATTTT.

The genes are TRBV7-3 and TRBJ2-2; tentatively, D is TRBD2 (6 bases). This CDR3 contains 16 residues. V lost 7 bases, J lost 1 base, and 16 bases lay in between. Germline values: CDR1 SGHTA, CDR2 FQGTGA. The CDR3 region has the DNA TGTGCCAGCACCCCATTCCCGGGACTGAACACCGGGGAGCTGTTTTTT. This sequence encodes CASTPFPGLNTGELFF.

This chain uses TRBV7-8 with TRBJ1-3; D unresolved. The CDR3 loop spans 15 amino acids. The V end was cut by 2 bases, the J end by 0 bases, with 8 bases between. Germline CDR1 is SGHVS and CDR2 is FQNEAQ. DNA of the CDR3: TGTGCCAGCAGCTTATCCCCCGGCTCTGGAAACACCATATATTTT. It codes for CASSLSPGSGNTIYF.

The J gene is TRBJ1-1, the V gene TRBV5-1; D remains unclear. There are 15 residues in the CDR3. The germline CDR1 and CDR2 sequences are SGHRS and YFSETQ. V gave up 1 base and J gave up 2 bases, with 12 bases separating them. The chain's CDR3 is CASSLIGPANTEAFF. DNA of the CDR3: TGCGCCAGCAGCTTGATAGGCCCAGCCAACACTGAAGCTTTCTTT. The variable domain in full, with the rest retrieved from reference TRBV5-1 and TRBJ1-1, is KAGVTQTPRYLIKTRGQQVTLSCSPISGHRSVSWYQQTPGQGLQFLFEYFSETQRNKGNFPGRFSGRQFSNSRSEMNVSTLELGDSALYLCASSLIGPANTEAFFGQGTRLTVV.

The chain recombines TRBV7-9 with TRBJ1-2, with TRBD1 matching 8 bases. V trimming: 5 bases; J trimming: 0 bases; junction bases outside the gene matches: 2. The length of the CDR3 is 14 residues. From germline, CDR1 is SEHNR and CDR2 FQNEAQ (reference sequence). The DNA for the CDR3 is TGTGCCAGCAGCAAACAGGGGGCTAACTATGGCTACACCTTC. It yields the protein CASSKQGANYGYTF.